This T cell receptor beta chain was documented in a study of blood T cells in healthy people across ages. Study in general: About one barcoded beta molecule per two T cells came from capture by template switching. Findings and caveats of the study: Long-lived donors exceeded aged donors in naive CD4+ cells and diversity.

The authors isolated at least 7 million PBMCs per sample. Primers used in a second PCR of roughly 6 to 12 cycles were a sample-barcoded 5' primer and a J-beta primer mix. Each CDR3 protein gets one entry after TCRdb re-called the 5' RACE reads with MiXCR. The sample has about 640,000 distinct CDR3 sequences; 58% are singletons. Of note for this clonotype: The antigen remains undetermined. A read error is possible here, since a much larger clone lies one base away.

CDR3 length equals 12 residues. The V end was cut by 5 bases, the J end by 7 bases, with 14 bases between. The germline V gene has CDR1 SQVTM and CDR2 ANQGSEA. Sequenced: blood. This chain uses TRBV29-1 with TRBJ1-2; a weak D match, TRBD1 (6 bases). This TCR was sampled from a man between 60 and 75 years old in good health. In DNA form, the CDR3 reads TGCAGCGTTACGGGACACGGGAGTGGCTACACCTTC. It translates to CSVTGHGSGYTF.